This T cell receptor beta chain appears in the sequencing data of a study of monozygotic twins with inflammatory bowel disease. Amplification used two nested PCRs: roughly 16 cycles, then around 9 cycles, on TCRalpha/TCRbeta cDNA. TCRdb reprocessed the 5' RACE reads and stores each CDR3 protein as one record, lacking DNA. The sample has about 380,000 distinct CDR3 sequences, and its top ten clones hold around 2.6%. The receptor was derived from a human donor with ulcerative colitis or Crohn's disease, or a healthy co-twin of an affected twin (not recorded which). The material sequenced was blood.

The CDR3 reads CATSPHRTGVGELFF. The rearrangement joins TRBV19 to TRBJ2-2; TCRdb proposes TRBD1, but this gene call is untestable without DNA. Germline CDR1 and CDR2: LNHDA and SQIVND (reference sequence). The CDR3 consists of 15 residues.